This T cell receptor (beta chain) was profiled in a study of T cell responses to AZD1222 COVID-19 vaccine (dated by TCRdb to about 2021). Describing the broader study: A total of under 250 trial participants underwent TCR sequencing, of whom about 200 had received two doses of AZD1222 and around 25 had received two doses of the MenACWY control vaccine. Trial participants were enrolled by age into 18-55, 56-69 and 70-plus year subgroups, with 148, 28 and 57 TCR-sequenced participants respectively.

Reading the germline V gene (reference sequence) gives CDR1 LNHDA and CDR2 SQIVND. Including the terminal cysteine and phenylalanine, the CDR3 comprises 15 residues. Only the CDR3 region is kept as DNA, spanning 45 bases read in frame from base 1. Germline trimming amounts to 4 bases on V and 5 bases on J, with 8 as the count of junction bases outside the gene matches. The CDR3 regions of human TCRbeta chains were analyzed by immunosequencing. In the source study's methods: Repertoire TCRs were matched against a reference library of SARS-CoV-2-specific TCRs generated with the MIRA antigen-specificity platform. Breadth was defined as the fraction of unique TCRs that were SARS-CoV-2-associated. Depth was defined as the fraction of total T cells that were SARS-CoV-2-associated. Using the MIRA data, every spike-specific TCR was mapped to the spike region that the TCR reacted to and assigned to either a CD4 or a CD8 class. Log10-transformed breadth and depth values were compared by one-way ANOVA with Sidak's multiple comparisons tests. The clones in this table, taken by TCRdb from immuneACCESS, are in-frame only. Not every clone is retained; where verified, under half of the shortfall comes from an unresolved V gene, and the cause of the rest is unknown. That table furnishes V, J and clone size, whereas the DNA furnished D and trimming. This sample comprises roughly 140,000 clones, approximately 85% of them detected only once. Clones ranked in the top ten supply over 4% of the sample.

Beyond this particular receptor, the publication reports: Only a handful of AZD1222 recipients were SARS-CoV-2 seropositive at baseline, limiting conclusions about previously exposed vaccinees. Reportedly, close to half of the unique spike-specific TCRs recognized epitopes lying outside the regions that are mutated in the B.1.351 and B.1.1.7 variants. CD4 TCRs associated with the vaccine covered the entire spike protein, and the dominant responses were in regions 160-218 and 743-854. Most participants were white British and females outnumbered males, and the authors suggested that clonal diversity may have been underestimated. Because no day 14 peak-response samples were available, repertoires were characterized only after the peak T cell response. In the small 56-69-year group, the increase in depth fell short of significance, most likely because of low power. After two AZD1222 doses, spike-specific TCR breadth and depth were significantly higher than at day 0 and than in MenACWY recipients.

A word on this clone: There is no known antigen for this receptor. Per-nucleotide qualities are absent, and no much larger clonotype sits a single base away.

The time point label of this sample denotes: baseline before first vaccination. The sample's treatment or condition label, in plain terms: meningococcal conjugate vaccine given as trial control. Vaccinee samples were obtained from the UK trials COV001 and COV002, which included a single-blind randomized controlled phase 2/3 trial of AZD1222 (ChAdOx1 nCoV-19) in healthy adults. Trial participant PBMC samples were collected at day 0 and day 28 after the second dose for TCRbeta chain sequencing. The sample in question was peripheral blood, obtained on day 0 of MenACWY control vaccination. This TCR was sampled from an adult in good health. Recombination connected TRBV19 to TRBJ1-5; TRBD1 matches 7 bases in the middle. The CDR3 region reads CASSSDRVDDQPQHF. The nucleotide sequence is TGTGCCAGTAGTAGCGACAGGGTAGACGATCAGCCCCAGCATTTT.